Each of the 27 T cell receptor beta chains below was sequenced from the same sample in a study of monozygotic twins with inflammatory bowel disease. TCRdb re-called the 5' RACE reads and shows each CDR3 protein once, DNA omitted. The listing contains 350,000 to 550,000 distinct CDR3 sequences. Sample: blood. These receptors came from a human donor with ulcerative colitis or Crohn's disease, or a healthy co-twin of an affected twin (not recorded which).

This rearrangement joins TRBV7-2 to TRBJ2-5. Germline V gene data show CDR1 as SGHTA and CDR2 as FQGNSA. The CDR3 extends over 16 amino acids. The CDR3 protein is CASSLASGGVQETQYF.

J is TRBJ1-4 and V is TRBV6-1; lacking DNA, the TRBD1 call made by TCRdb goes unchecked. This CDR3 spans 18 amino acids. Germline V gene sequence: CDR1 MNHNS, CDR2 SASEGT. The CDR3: CASSEVGWTGRPNEKLFF.

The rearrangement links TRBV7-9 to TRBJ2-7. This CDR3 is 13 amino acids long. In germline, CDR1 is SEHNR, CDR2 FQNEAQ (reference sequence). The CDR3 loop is CASSLGALDEQYF. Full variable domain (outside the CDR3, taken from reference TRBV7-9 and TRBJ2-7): DTGVSQNPRHKITKRGQNVTFRCDPISEHNRLYWYRQTLGQGPEFLTYFQNEAQLEKSRLLSDRFSAERPKGSFSTLEIQRTEQGDSAMYLCASSLGALDEQYFGPGTRLTVT.

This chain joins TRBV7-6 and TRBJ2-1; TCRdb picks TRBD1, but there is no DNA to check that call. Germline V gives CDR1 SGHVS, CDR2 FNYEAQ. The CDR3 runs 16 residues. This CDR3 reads CASSSLPGTGDNEQFF.

The CDR3 reads CASRGLTAGDIQYF. The genes are TRBV12-3 or TRBV12-4 and TRBJ2-4; the D call of TRBD1 rests on TCRdb alone, since no DNA is present to check it. The length of the CDR3 is 14 residues.

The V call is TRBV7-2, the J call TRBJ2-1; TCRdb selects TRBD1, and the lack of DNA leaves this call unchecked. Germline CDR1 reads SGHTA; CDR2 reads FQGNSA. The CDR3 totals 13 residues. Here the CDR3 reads CASSRQGVNEQFF.

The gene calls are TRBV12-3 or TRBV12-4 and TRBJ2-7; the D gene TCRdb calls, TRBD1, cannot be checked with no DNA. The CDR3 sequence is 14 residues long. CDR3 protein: CASSQAGAFYEQYF.

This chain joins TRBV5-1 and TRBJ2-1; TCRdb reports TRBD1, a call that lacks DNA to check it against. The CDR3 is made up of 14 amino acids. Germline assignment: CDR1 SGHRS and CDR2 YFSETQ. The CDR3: CASSSRTRGNEQFF.

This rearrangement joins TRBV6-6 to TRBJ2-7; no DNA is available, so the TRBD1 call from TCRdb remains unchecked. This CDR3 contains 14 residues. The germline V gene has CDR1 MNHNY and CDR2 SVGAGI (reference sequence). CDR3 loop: CASRGGQGTYEQYF.

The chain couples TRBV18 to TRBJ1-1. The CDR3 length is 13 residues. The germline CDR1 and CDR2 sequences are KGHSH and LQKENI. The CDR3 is CASSPATNTEAFF. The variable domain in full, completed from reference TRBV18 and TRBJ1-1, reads NAGVMQNPRHLVRRRGQEARLRCSPMKGHSHVYWYRQLPEEGLKFMVYLQKENIIDESGMPKERFSAEFPKEGPSILRIQQVVRGDSAAYFCASSPATNTEAFFGQGTRLTVV.

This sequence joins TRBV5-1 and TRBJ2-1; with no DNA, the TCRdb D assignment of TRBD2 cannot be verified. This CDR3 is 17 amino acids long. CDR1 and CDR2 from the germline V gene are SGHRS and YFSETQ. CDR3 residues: CASSATKGLAAYNEQFF.

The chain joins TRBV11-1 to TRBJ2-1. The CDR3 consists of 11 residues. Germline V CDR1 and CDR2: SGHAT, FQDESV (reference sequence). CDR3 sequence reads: CASSLLGEQFF.

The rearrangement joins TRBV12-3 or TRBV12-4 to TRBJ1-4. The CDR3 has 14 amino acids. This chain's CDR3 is CASSSQSTNEKLFF.

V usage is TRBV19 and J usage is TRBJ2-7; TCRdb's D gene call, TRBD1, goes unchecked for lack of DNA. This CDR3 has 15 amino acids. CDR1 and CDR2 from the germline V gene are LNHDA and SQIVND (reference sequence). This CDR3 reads CASREAGGISYEQYF. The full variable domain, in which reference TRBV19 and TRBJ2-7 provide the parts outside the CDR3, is DGGITQSPKYLFRKEGQNVTLSCEQNLNHDAMYWYRQDPGQGLRLIYYSQIVNDFQKGDIAEGYSVSREKKESFPLTVTSAQKNPTAFYLCASREAGGISYEQYFGPGTRLTVT.

The CDR3 region is CAIRKRSNEQFF. V is TRBV10-3 and J is TRBJ2-1. The V gene's germline CDR1 is ENHRY and CDR2 SYGVKD. The CDR3 totals 12 residues.

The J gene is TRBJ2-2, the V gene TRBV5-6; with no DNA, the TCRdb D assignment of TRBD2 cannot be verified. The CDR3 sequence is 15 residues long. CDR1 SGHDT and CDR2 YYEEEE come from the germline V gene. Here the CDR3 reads CASSLERRNTGELFF. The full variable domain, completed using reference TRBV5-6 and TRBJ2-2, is DAGVTQSPTHLIKTRGQQVTLRCSPKSGHDTVSWYQQALGQGPQFIFQYYEEEERQRGNFPDRFSGHQFPNYSSELNVNALLLGDSALYLCASSLERRNTGELFFGEGSRLTVL.

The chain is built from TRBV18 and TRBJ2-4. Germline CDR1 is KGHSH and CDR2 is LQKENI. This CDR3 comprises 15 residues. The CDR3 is CASSSGVLNKNIQYF.

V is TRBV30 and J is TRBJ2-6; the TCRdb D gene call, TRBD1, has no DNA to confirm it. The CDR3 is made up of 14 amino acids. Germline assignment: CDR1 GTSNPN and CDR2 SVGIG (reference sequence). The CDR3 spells CAWNRDSGANVLTF. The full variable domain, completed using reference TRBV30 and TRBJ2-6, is SQTIHQWPATLVQPVGSPLSLECTVEGTSNPNLYWYRQAAGRGLQLLFYSVGIGQISSEVPQNLSASRPQDRQFILSSKKLLLSDSGFYLCAWNRDSGANVLTFGAGSRLTVL.

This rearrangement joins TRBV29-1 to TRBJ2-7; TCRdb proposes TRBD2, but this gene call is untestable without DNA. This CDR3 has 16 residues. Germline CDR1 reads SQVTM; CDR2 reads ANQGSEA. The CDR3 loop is CSVYSRTSGRIYEQYF.

The CDR3 reads CASSQQGSEQFF. This chain links TRBV5-1 with TRBJ2-1; the D call of TRBD1 rests on TCRdb alone, since no DNA is present to check it. The CDR3 loop spans 12 amino acids. CDR1 and CDR2 from the germline V gene are SGHRS and YFSETQ.

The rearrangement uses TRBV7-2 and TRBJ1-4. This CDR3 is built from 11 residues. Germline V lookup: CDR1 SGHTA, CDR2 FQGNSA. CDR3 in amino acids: CASTSSEKLFF. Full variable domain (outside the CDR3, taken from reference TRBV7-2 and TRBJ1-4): GAGVSQSPSNKVTEKGKDVELRCDPISGHTALYWYRQSLGQGLEFLIYFQGNSAPDKSGLPSDRFSAERTGGSVSTLTIQRTQQEDSAVYLCASTSSEKLFFGSGTQLSVL.

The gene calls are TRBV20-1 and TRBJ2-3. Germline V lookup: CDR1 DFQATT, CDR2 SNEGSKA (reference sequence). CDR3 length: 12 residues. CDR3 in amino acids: CSARTETDTQYF.

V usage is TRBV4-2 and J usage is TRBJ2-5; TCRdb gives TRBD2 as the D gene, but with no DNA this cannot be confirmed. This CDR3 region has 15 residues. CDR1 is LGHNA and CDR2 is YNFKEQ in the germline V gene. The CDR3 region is CASSQGLAGRETQYF.

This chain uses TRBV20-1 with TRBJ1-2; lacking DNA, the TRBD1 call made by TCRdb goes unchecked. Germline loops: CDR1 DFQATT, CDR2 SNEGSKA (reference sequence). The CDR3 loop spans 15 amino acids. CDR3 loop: CSARDRGGINYGYTF.

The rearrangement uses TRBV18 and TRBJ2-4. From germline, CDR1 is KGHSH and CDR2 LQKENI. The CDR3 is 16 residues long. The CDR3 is CASSPFSADLGNIQYF.

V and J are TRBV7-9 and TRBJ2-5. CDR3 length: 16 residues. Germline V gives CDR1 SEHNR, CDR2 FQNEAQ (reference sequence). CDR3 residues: CASSLLVGRPKETQYF. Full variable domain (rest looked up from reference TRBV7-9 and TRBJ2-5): DTGVSQNPRHKITKRGQNVTFRCDPISEHNRLYWYRQTLGQGPEFLTYFQNEAQLEKSRLLSDRFSAERPKGSFSTLEIQRTEQGDSAMYLCASSLLVGRPKETQYFGPGTRLLVL.

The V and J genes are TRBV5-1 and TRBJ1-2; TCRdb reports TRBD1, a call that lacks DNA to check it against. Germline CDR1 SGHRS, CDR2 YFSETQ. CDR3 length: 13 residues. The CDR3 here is CASSLPGPYGYTF.